What follows are 5 T cell receptor beta chains derived from one specimen sequenced in a study of T cell repertoires in cytomegalovirus infection. No antigen has been identified for these receptors. TCRdb fed the reads into MiXCR, producing one record per CDR3 protein. The sample consists of approximately 280,000 distinct CDR3 sequences, approximately 22% of them appearing once. The material sequenced was cultured PBMCs, taken from culture after CMV antigen stimulation. The receptors derive from a human donor in good health (CMV status not recorded). Some clones in this sample may be carry-over from other donors' samples.

This clonotype was detected many times. This sequence joins TRBV10-3 and TRBJ1-5; 8 positions agree with TRBD1. The CDR3 has 15 amino acids. CDR1 and CDR2 from the germline V gene are ENHRY and SYGVKD. After removal of 0 bases from V and 7 bases from J, the junction contained 5 bases not matched to a gene. This chain's CDR3 is CAISESDRVGQPQHF. The CDR3 coding sequence is TGTGCCATCAGTGAGTCGGACAGGGTTGGACAGCCCCAGCATTTT.

In this sample, this clonotype turned up a few times. The chain has TRBV27 and TRBJ2-2, with 11 bases matching TRBD1. Germline V gene lookup returns CDR1 MNHEY and CDR2 SMNVEV (reference sequence). Losses at the gene ends were 3 bases for V and 1 base for J; bases not matched to a gene: 4. The CDR3 runs 17 residues. CDR3 sequence reads: CASSFRGQGVNTGELFF. As DNA, the CDR3 is TGTGCCAGCAGTTTCAGGGGACAGGGGGTGAACACCGGGGAGCTGTTTTTT.

The gene calls are TRBV7-9 and TRBJ1-1; D might be TRBD1 (6 bases). V was trimmed by 4 bases and J by 0 bases, leaving 15 bases between them. The length of the CDR3 is 16 residues. CDR1 and CDR2 (germline): SEHNR, FQNEAQ (reference sequence). The CDR3 region is CASSSINRDMNTEAFF. The CDR3 nucleotides read TGTGCCAGCAGCTCCATTAACAGGGACATGAACACTGAAGCTTTCTTT.

This clonotype was seen at least ten times. The V call is TRBV7-9, the J call TRBJ2-5; D may be TRBD1 (5 bases). V lost 1 base, J lost 5 bases, and 26 bases lay in between. Germline loops: CDR1 SEHNR, CDR2 FQNEAQ (reference sequence). The CDR3 spans 19 residues. CDR3 amino acids: CASSLVWLGRAKKGETQYF. Here the CDR3 DNA reads TGTGCCAGCAGCTTAGTGTGGCTTGGACGAGCAAAAAAGGGGGAGACCCAGTACTTC. The full variable domain, its missing parts supplied by reference TRBV7-9 and TRBJ2-5, is DTGVSQNPRHKITKRGQNVTFRCDPISEHNRLYWYRQTLGQGPEFLTYFQNEAQLEKSRLLSDRFSAERPKGSFSTLEIQRTEQGDSAMYLCASSLVWLGRAKKGETQYFGPGTRLLVL.

The chain joins TRBV19 to TRBJ1-1, with D possibly being TRBD1 (5 bases). There are 16 residues in the CDR3. Trimming took 4 bases from V and 2 from J, leaving 17 bases between them. CDR1 is LNHDA, CDR2 SQIVND, per germline (reference sequence). The CDR3 DNA is TGTGCCAGTAGTACCCCCCGTTTGGGGGTAAACACTGAAGCTTTCTTT. Its translation: CASSTPRLGVNTEAFF.